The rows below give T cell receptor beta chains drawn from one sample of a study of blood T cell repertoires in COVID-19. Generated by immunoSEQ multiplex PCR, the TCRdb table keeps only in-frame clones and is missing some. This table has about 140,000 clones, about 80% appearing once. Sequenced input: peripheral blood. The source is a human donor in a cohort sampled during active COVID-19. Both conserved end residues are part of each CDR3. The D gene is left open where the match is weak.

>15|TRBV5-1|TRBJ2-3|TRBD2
TGCGCCAGCAGCTTGGGGAGCGGGAGTACAGATACGCAGTATTTT
CASSLGSGSTDTQYF
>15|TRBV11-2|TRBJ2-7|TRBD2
TGTGCCAGCAGCTGGGGACTAGCGGGAACGGGCGAGCAGTACTTC
CASSWGLAGTGEQYF
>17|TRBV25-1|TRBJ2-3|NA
TGTGCCAGCAGTGAATATAGGGGGGGGAGAATGACAGATACGCAGTATTTT
CASSEYRGGRMTDTQYF
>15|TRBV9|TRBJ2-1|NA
TGTGCCAGCAGCGTAGGGCTAGTATACAACAATGAGCAGTTCTTC
CASSVGLVYNNEQFF
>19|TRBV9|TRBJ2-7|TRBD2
TGTGCCAGCAGCCCACGACCGGGACTAGCGGGCCAAAGGGCCTACGAGCAGTACTTC
CASSPRPGLAGQRAYEQYF
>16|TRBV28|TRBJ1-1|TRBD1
TGTGCCAGCAGTCCACCCTCCGGGACAGTGAACACTGAAGCTTTCTTT
CASSPPSGTVNTEAFF
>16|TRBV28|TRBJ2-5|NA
TGTGCCAGCAGTTTAAACGCGGGCGTAAAACAAGAGACCCAGTACTTC
CASSLNAGVKQETQYF
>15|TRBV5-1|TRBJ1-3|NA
TGCGCCAGCAGCTTGGGTAGGGGCGACGGAAACACCATATATTTT
CASSLGRGDGNTIYF
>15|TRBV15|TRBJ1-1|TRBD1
TGTGCCACCAGCACTAAGGACAGGGGATATATCGAAGCTTTCTTT
CATSTKDRGYIEAFF
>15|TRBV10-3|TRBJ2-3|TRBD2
TGTGCCATCAGCGGACTAGCGGTTAGCACAGATACGCAGTATTTT
CAISGLAVSTDTQYF
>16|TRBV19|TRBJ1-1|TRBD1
TGTGCCAGTAGTATAGAACTGACAGGGGTGAACACTGAAGCTTTCTTT
CASSIELTGVNTEAFF